This TCR beta chain was retrieved from a study of blood T cell repertoires in COVID-19. This table comes from immunoSEQ multiplex PCR, and its TCRdb copy is limited to in-frame clones, with some not included. The repertoire consists of tens of thousands of clones, with 80% to 95% occurring once and the leading ten covering about 5%. The CDR3 runs 15 residues. Germline-derived CDR1 and CDR2 are MDHEN and SYDVKM. With V trimmed by 6 bases and J by 3 bases, 8 bases remained unmatched. The source is a woman aged 60-75 years with active COVID-19. The material sequenced was peripheral blood. The rearrangement uses TRBV28 and TRBJ2-4, with 7 bases aligning to TRBD1. The CDR3 reads CASRPDRVDKNIQYF. The CDR3 DNA reads TGTGCCAGCAGACCCGACAGGGTTGACAAAAACATTCAGTACTTC.